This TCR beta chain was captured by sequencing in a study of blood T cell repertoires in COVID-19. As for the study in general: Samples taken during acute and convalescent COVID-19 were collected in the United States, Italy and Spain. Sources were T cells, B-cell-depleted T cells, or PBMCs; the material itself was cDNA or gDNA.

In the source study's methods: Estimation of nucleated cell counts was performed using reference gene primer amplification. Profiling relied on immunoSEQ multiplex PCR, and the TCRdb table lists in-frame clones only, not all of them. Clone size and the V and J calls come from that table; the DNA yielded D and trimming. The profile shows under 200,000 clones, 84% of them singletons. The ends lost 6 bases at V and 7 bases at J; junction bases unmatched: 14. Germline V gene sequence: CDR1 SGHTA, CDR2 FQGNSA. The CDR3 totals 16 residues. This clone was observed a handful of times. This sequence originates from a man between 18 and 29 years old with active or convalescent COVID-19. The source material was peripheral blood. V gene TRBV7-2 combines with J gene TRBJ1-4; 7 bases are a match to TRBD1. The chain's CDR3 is CASSWDSRGVGEKLFF. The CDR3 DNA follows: TGTGCCAGCAGTTGGGATTCCAGGGGGGTGGGTGAAAAACTGTTTTTT.